This TCR beta chain was sequenced in a study of T-cell reconstitution after alpha-beta-depleted transplantation in children. Points from the study as a whole: Roughly two months post-transplant, alpha-beta T cells reportedly originated from several hundred graft clones that had expanded. High day-60 TCRbeta diversity in some patients came from surviving recipient T cells and thymic progenitors. Once a year had passed after transplant, T-cell counts and diversity came mostly from newly produced T cells.

A library of TCRbeta sequences, prepared with unique molecular identifiers, was generated. Each CDR3 protein is one row after TCRdb ran MiXCR on the PCR reads. The sample contains under 300,000 distinct CDR3 sequences, roughly 11% of which appear only once. The CDR3 covers 15 residues. With V trimmed by 5 bases and J by 6 bases, 7 bases remained unmatched. Germline V gene sequence: CDR1 MNHEY, CDR2 SVGEGT. Comments on this clonotype: What it binds is unknown. With a much larger clone just one base away, this may be a read error.

This chain joins TRBV6-2 or TRBV6-3 and TRBJ2-1, with 10 bases lining up with TRBD2. Specimen: peripheral blood, collected 180 days after TCRalphabeta/CD19-depleted stem cell transplant. This clonotype was sampled from a male patient between 2 and 10 years old who had a stem cell transplant for chronic granulomatous disease, so the T cells may come from the graft donor. This CDR3 is CASSKSGGALNEQFF. Written as DNA, the CDR3 is TGTGCCAGCAGTAAAAGCGGGGGGGCCCTCAATGAGCAGTTCTTC.